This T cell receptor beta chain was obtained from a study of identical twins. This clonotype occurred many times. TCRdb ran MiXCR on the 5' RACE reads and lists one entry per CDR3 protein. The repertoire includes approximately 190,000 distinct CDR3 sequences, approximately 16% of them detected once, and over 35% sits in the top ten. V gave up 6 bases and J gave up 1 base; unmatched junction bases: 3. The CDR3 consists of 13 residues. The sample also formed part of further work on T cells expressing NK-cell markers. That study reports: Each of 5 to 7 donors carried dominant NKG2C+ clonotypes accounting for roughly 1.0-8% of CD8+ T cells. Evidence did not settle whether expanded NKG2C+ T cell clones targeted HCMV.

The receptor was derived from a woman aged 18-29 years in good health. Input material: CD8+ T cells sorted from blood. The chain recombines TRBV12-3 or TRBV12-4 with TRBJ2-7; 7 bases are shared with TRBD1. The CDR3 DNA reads TGTGCCAGCAGCCCGGGACAGTCCTACGAGCAGTACTTC. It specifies CASSPGQSYEQYF.